Listed here are 25 T cell receptor beta chains from one sample, sequenced in a study of T cells expressing NK-cell markers. TCRdb re-called the 5' RACE reads and shows each CDR3 protein once, DNA omitted. The sample totals over 150,000 distinct CDR3 sequences. The source material was blood T cells: a sorted CD56 or NKG2C T cell subset, CD4+ or CD8+ T cells, or bulk PBMC T cells (not recorded which). The receptors were gathered from a man aged 18-75 years in good health.

This chain joins TRBV13 and TRBJ2-1. CDR1 and CDR2 from the germline V gene are PRHDT and FYEKMQ (reference sequence). The CDR3 spans 15 residues. CDR3 residues: CASSLGLASGNEQFF.

This rearrangement joins TRBV20-1 to TRBJ2-1; TCRdb lists TRBD2, though no DNA is available to test this call. This CDR3 has 15 residues. CDR1 is DFQATT and CDR2 is SNEGSKA in the germline V gene (reference sequence). CDR3 sequence: CSARSGGGSMDEQFF.

The chain is built from TRBV2 and TRBJ1-1. The CDR3 extends over 13 amino acids. Germline CDR1 SNHLY, CDR2 FYNNEI. The CDR3: CASVHTMNTEAFF. The full variable domain, completed using reference TRBV2 and TRBJ1-1, is EPEVTQTPSHQVTQMGQEVILRCVPISNHLYFYWYRQILGQKVEFLVSFYNNEISEKSEIFDDQFSVERPDGSNFTLKIRSTKLEDSAMYFCASVHTMNTEAFFGQGTRLTVV.

The chain links TRBV6-1 to TRBJ2-1; TCRdb returns TRBD2, unconfirmable since there is no DNA. The germline V gene encodes CDR1 MNHNS and CDR2 SASEGT. The CDR3 has 15 residues. The CDR3 here is CASRAGTDSYNEQFF.

The chain is built from TRBV27 and TRBJ2-1; the TCRdb call, TRBD1, lacks DNA for checking. Germline V gives CDR1 MNHEY, CDR2 SMNVEV (reference sequence). CDR3 length: 13 residues. The CDR3 is CASLGAGGMEQFF.

The chain links TRBV7-6 to TRBJ1-6. The CDR3 is 13 amino acids. The V gene's germline CDR1 is SGHVS and CDR2 FNYEAQ. CDR3 loop: CASSLSGFSPLHF.

The chain couples TRBV5-1 to TRBJ2-7; TCRdb designates TRBD2, a call that cannot be tested without DNA. The CDR3 runs to 15 residues. The V gene's germline CDR1 is SGHRS and CDR2 YFSETQ. The CDR3 spells CASSQTSGGAYEQYF.

This chain connects TRBV5-1 to TRBJ2-1; TCRdb calls TRBD2, which cannot be checked without DNA. The CDR3 contains 18 residues. Germline V lookup: CDR1 SGHRS, CDR2 YFSETQ. The CDR3 is CASSPASGGSSSYNEQFF.

This sequence joins TRBV5-4 and TRBJ2-3; TCRdb outputs TRBD2, but without DNA this stays unchecked. The CDR3 has 14 residues. The germline CDR1 and CDR2 sequences are SGHNT and YYREEE (reference sequence). The CDR3 here is CASSLRGASDTQYF.

V and J are TRBV7-2 and TRBJ1-4. The CDR3 runs 14 residues. Germline V gene sequence: CDR1 SGHTA, CDR2 FQGNSA. This chain's CDR3 is CASSLTATNEKLFF.

CDR3 sequence reads: CASSLGAGFSYNEQFF. This chain links TRBV12-3 or TRBV12-4 with TRBJ2-1; the TCRdb call, TRBD1, lacks DNA for checking. The CDR3 is 16 residues long.

The V gene is TRBV5-5, the J gene TRBJ2-1; TCRdb's D call of TRBD2 is untestable without DNA. The germline CDR1 and CDR2 sequences are SGHKS and YYEKEE (reference sequence). CDR3 length equals 15 residues. Here the CDR3 reads CASSIASGGSYEQFF.

This chain connects TRBV12-3 or TRBV12-4 to TRBJ1-5. This CDR3 has 13 amino acids. The CDR3 region is CASSFGQNQPQHF.

The chain links TRBV7-9 to TRBJ2-5; with no DNA, the TCRdb D assignment of TRBD1 cannot be verified. CDR3 length: 15 amino acids. CDR1 and CDR2 from the germline V gene are SEHNR and FQNEAQ (reference sequence). The CDR3 spells CASSQERDRGQTQYF.

This chain joins TRBV10-3 and TRBJ2-7; TCRdb designates TRBD1, a call that cannot be tested without DNA. Germline CDR1 and CDR2: ENHRY and SYGVKD. The CDR3 runs to 15 residues. CDR3: CAINDPGTVNYEQYF.

The gene calls are TRBV7-9 and TRBJ1-5; TCRdb's D call of TRBD1 is untestable without DNA. The germline CDR1 and CDR2 sequences are SEHNR and FQNEAQ (reference sequence). The CDR3 runs to 14 residues. CDR3 sequence: CASTPDRGNQPQHF.

The chain joins TRBV6-1 to TRBJ2-7; the TCRdb call, TRBD2, lacks DNA for checking. Germline V lookup: CDR1 MNHNS, CDR2 SASEGT. The CDR3 is 14 amino acids. CDR3 loop: CASSPGGADYEQYF.

The genes are TRBV6-6 and TRBJ2-7. Germline CDR1 reads MNHNY; CDR2 reads SVGAGI (reference sequence). This CDR3 comprises 13 residues. The CDR3 sequence is CASSYRENYEQYF.

The V gene is TRBV15, the J gene TRBJ1-5. The germline V gene encodes CDR1 LNHNV and CDR2 YYDKDF (reference sequence). The CDR3 runs 15 residues. The CDR3 reads CATSIQNLVNQPQHF.

CDR3 sequence: CASSFRGGRETQYF. V gene TRBV27 combines with J gene TRBJ2-5; TCRdb reports TRBD2, a call that lacks DNA to check it against. CDR1 and CDR2 (germline): MNHEY, SMNVEV (reference sequence). There are 14 residues in the CDR3.

This rearrangement joins TRBV15 to TRBJ2-5; TCRdb's D call of TRBD2 is untestable without DNA. Germline CDR1 LNHNV, CDR2 YYDKDF (reference sequence). The length of the CDR3 is 14 residues. CDR3: CATSRDIGEETQYF.

The chain employs TRBV7-9 and TRBJ2-5; the TCRdb call, TRBD1, lacks DNA for checking. The CDR3 has 14 residues. Looked up from germline, CDR1 is SEHNR and CDR2 is FQNEAQ (reference sequence). CDR3 region: CASMGGDSGETQYF.

This rearrangement joins TRBV6-5 to TRBJ1-1; the TRBD1 assignment by TCRdb is unverifiable without DNA. Germline CDR1 and CDR2: MNHEY and SVGAGI. CDR3 length equals 15 residues. Here the CDR3 reads CASSSWTGQNTEAFF.

The rearrangement uses TRBV12-3 or TRBV12-4 and TRBJ2-2; the TRBD1 assignment by TCRdb is unverifiable without DNA. The CDR3 is 12 amino acids. The CDR3 sequence: CATRVPNGELFF.

V and J are TRBV10-2 and TRBJ1-2; TCRdb's assignment of TRBD1 cannot be checked, as there is no DNA. The CDR3 length is 13 residues. Germline V gives CDR1 WSHSY, CDR2 SAAADI. CDR3 loop: CASSPKMTDGYTF.